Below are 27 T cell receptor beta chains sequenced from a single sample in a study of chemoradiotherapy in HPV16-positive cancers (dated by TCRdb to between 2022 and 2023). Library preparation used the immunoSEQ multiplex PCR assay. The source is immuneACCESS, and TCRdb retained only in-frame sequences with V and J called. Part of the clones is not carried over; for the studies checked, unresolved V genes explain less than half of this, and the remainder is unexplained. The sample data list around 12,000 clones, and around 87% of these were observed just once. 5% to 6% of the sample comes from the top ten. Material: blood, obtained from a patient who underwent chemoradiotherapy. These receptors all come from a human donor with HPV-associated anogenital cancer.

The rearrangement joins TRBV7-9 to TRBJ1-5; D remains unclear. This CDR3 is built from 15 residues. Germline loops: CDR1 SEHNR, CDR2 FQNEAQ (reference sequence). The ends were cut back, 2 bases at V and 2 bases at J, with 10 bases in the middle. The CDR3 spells CASSLSFGGNQPQHF. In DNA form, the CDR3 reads TGTGCCAGCAGCTTAAGCTTTGGTGGCAATCAGCCCCAGCATTTT.

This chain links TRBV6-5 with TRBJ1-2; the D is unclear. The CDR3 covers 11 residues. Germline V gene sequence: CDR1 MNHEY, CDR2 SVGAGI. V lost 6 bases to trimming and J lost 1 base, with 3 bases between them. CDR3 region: CASRYNYGYTF. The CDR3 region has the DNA TGTGCCAGCAGGTATAACTATGGCTACACCTTC.

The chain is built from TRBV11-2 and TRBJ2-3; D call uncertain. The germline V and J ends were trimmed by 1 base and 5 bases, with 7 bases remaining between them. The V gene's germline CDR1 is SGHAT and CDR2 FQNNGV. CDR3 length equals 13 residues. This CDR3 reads CASSLALRDTQYF. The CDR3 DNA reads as TGTGCCAGCAGCTTAGCGCTGCGAGATACGCAGTATTTT.

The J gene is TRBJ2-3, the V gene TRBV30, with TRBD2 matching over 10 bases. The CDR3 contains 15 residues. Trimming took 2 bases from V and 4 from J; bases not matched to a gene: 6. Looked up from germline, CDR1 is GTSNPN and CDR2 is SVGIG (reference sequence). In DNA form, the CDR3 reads TGTGCCTGGAGTCAGCGGGGGGGCCTAGCAGATACGCAGTATTTT. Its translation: CAWSQRGGLADTQYF.

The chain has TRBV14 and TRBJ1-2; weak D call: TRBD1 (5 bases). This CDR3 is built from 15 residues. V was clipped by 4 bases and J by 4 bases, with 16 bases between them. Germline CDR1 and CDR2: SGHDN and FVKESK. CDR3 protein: CASSPPGRQTYGYTF. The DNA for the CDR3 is TGTGCCAGCAGCCCTCCGGGACGTCAGACCTATGGCTACACCTTC.

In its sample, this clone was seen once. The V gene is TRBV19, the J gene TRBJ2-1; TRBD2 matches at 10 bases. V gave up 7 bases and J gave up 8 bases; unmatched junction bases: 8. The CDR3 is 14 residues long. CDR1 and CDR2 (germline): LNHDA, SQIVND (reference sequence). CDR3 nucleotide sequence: TGTGCCAGTATCCCGAGCGGGGGGGCCTATGAGCAGTTCTTC. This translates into CASIPSGGAYEQFF.

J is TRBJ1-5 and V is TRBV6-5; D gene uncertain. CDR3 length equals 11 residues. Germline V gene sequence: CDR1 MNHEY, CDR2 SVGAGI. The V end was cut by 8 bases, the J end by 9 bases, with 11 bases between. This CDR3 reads CASRGKGPQHF. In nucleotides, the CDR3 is TGTGCCAGCCGTGGCAAAGGGCCCCAGCATTTT.

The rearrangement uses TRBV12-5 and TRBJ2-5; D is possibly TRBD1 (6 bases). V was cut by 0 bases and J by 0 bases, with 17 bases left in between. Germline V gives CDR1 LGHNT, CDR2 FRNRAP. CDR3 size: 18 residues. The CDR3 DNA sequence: TGTGCTAGTGGTTTGGTACCTCTTCTGGGGGCGTACCAAGAGACCCAGTACTTC. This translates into CASGLVPLLGAYQETQYF.

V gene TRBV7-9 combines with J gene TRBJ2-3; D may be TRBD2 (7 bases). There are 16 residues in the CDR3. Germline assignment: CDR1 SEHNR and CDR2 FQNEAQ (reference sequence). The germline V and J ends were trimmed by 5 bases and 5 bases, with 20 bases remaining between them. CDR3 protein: CASSPRGGGAVDTQYF. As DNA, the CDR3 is TGTGCCAGCAGCCCTCGGGGAGGGGGGGCGGTAGATACGCAGTATTTT.

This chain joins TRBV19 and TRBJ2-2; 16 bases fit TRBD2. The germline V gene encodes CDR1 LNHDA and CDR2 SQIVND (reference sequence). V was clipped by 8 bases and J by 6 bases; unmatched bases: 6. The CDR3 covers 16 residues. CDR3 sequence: CASGTSGGEGAGELFF. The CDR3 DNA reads TGTGCCAGTGGGACTAGCGGGGGGGAAGGAGCCGGGGAGCTGTTTTTT.

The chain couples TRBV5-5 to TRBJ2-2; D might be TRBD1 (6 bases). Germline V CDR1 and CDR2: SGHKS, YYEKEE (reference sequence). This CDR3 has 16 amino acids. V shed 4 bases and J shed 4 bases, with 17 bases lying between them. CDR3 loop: CASSLGDRRVTGELFF. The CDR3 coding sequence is TGTGCCAGCAGCCTTGGCGACAGGAGAGTCACCGGGGAGCTGTTTTTT.

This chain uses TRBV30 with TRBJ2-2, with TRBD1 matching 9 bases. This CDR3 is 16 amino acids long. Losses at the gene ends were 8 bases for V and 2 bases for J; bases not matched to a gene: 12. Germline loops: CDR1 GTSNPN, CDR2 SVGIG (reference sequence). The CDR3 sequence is CAGKDRGRRNTGELFF. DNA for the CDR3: TGTGCCGGAAAAGACAGGGGGAGACGAAACACCGGGGAGCTGTTTTTT. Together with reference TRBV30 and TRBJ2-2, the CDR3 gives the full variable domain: SQTIHQWPATLVQPVGSPLSLECTVEGTSNPNLYWYRQAAGRGLQLLFYSVGIGQISSEVPQNLSASRPQDRQFILSSKKLLLSDSGFYLCAGKDRGRRNTGELFFGEGSRLTVL.

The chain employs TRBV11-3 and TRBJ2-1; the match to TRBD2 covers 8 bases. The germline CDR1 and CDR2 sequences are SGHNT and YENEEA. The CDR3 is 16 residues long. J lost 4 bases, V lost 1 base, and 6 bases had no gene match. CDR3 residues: CASSLVSGGTYNEQFF. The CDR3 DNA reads TGTGCCAGCAGCTTAGTATCGGGGGGGACATACAATGAGCAGTTCTTC.

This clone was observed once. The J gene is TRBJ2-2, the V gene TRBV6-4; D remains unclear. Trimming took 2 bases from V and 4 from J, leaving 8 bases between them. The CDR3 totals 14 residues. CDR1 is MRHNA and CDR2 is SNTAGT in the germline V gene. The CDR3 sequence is CASSDGVSTGELFF. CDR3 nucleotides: TGTGCCAGCAGTGACGGCGTATCCACCGGGGAGCTGTTTTTT.

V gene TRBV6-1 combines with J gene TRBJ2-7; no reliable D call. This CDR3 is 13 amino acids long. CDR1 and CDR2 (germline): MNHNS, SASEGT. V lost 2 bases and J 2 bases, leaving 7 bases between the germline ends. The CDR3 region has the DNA TGTGCCAGCAGTGAATACGGTACCTACGAGCAGTACTTC. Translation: CASSEYGTYEQYF.

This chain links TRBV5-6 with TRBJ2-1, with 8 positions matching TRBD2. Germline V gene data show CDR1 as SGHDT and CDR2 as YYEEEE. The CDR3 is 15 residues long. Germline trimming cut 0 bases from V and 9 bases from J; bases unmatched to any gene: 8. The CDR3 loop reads CASSLATGGLGEQFF. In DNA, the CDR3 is TGTGCCAGCAGCTTGGCAACGGGGGGGCTGGGTGAGCAGTTCTTC.

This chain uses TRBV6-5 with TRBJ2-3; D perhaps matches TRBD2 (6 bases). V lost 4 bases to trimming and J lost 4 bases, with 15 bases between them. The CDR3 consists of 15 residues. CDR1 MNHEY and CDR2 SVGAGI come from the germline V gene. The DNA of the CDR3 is TGTGCCAGCAGTTTTGGCGGGGAACGTCCAGATACGCAGTATTTT. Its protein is CASSFGGERPDTQYF.

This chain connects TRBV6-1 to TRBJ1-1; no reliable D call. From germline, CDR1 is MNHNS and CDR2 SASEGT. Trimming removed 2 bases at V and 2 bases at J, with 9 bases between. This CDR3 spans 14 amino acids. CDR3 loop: CASSERRANTEAFF. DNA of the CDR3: TGTGCCAGCAGTGAAAGGCGCGCCAACACTGAAGCTTTCTTT.

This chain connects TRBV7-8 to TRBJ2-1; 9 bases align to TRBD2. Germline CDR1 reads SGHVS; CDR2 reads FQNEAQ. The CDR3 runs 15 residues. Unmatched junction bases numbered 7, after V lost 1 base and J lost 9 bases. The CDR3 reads CASSLVVAGGLEQFF. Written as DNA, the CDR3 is TGTGCCAGCAGCTTAGTAGTGGCGGGGGGGCTTGAGCAGTTCTTC.

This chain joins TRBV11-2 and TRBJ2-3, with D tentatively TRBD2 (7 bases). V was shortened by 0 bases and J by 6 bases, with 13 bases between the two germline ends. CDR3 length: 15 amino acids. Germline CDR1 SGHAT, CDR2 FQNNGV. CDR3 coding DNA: TGTGCCAGCAGCTTAGAACGGGGGGCGCGGGATACGCAGTATTTT. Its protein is CASSLERGARDTQYF.

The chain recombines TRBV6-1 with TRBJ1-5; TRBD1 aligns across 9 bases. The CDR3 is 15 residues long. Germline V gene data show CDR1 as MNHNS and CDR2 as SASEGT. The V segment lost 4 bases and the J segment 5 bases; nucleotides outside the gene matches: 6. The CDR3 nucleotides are TGTGCCAGCAGTGGATCACAGGGGGCCGATCAGCCCCAGCATTTT. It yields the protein CASSGSQGADQPQHF.

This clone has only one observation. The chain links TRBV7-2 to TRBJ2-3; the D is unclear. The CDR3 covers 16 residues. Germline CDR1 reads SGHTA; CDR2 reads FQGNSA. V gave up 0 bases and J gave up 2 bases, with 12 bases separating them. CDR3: CASSLAAGVFTDTQYF. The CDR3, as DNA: TGTGCCAGCAGCTTAGCCGCAGGAGTCTTCACAGATACGCAGTATTTT.

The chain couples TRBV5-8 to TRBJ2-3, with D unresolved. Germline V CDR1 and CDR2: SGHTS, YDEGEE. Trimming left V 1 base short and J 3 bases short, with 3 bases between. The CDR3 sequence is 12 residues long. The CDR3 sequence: CASSLRTDTQYF. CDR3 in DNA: TGTGCCAGCAGCTTGAGGACAGATACGCAGTATTTT.

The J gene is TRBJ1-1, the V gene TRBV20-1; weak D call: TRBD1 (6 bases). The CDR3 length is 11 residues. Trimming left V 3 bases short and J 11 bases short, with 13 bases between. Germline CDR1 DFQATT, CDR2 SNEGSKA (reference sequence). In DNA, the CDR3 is TGCAGTGCTAGGACAGGTAGTTCCGCTTTCTTT. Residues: CSARTGSSAFF.

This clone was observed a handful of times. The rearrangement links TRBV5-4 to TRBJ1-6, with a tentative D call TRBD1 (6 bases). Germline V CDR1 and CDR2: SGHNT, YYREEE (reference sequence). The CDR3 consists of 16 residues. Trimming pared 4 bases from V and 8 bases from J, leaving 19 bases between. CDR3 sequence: CASSDLQGLKDSPLHF. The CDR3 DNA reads TGTGCCAGCAGCGACCTGCAGGGGCTAAAAGATTCACCCCTCCACTTT.

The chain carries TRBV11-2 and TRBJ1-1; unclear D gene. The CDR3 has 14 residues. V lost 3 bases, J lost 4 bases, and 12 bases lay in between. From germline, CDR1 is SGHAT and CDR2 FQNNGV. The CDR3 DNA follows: TGTGCCAGCAGCTTCGAGGGAGTGGGCACTGAAGCTTTCTTT. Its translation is CASSFEGVGTEAFF.

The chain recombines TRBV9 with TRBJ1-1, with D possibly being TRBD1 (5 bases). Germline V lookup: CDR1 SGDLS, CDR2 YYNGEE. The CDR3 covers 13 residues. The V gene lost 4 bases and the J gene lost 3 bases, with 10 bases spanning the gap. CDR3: CASSPGDDTEAFF. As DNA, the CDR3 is TGTGCCAGCAGCCCGGGGGACGACACTGAAGCTTTCTTT.